This T cell receptor (beta chain) is from a study of blood T cell repertoires in COVID-19. The CDR3 spans 14 residues. Germline V CDR1 and CDR2: MNHEY, SVGEGT. Trimming removed 6 bases from V and 3 bases from J; junction bases left unmatched: 5. TCRdb keeps only in-frame clones here, not all; method: immunoSEQ multiplex PCR. The table includes some 510,000 clones, around 87% detected once. Cohort placement rested on clinical history that participants reported themselves. The TCR was taken from a woman aged 35 to 49 who had recovered from COVID-19. Specimen: PBMCs or T cells enriched from blood (not recorded which). This chain joins TRBV6-2 or TRBV6-3 and TRBJ2-3; 8 bases map to TRBD1. DNA of the CDR3: TGTGCCAGCAGCTTGGACAGGGCTACAGATACGCAGTATTTT. It is translated as CASSLDRATDTQYF.